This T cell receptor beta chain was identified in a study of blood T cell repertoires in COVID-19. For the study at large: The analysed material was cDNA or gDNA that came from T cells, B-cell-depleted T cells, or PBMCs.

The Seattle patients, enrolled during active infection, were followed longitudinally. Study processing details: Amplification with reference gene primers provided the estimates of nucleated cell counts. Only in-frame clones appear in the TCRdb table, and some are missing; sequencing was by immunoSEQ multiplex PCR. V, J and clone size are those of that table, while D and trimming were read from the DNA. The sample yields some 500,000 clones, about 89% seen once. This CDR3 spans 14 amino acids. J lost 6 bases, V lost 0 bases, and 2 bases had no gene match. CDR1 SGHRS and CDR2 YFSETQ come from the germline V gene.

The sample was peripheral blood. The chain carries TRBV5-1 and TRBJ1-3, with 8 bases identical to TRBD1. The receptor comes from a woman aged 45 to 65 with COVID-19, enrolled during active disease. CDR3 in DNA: TGCGCCAGCAGCTTGGCACAGGGGGTAAACACCATATATTTT. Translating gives CASSLAQGVNTIYF.